These 30 T cell receptor beta chains were all obtained from the same sample, sequenced in a study of T cells after yellow fever vaccination. TCRdb processed the 5' RACE reads anew with MiXCR; each CDR3 protein has one entry. The sample records 400,000 or so distinct CDR3 sequences, more than 5.5% being singletons. The sample in question was PBMCs, obtained 5 days after the yellow fever booster vaccination. The receptors were gathered from a man aged 25-40 years who received the YFV17D yellow fever vaccine.

This clonotype occurred many times. V and J are TRBV6-5 and TRBJ2-7, with D perhaps matching TRBD1 (5 bases). The V end was cut by 0 bases, the J end by 6 bases, with 12 bases between. CDR3 length equals 14 residues. Germline CDR1 reads MNHEY; CDR2 reads SVGAGI. CDR3 nucleotides: TGTGCCAGCAGTTACTCGCCAGGGTCTGGCGAGCAGTACTTC. This codes for CASSYSPGSGEQYF.

Ten or more counts support this clonotype. This chain links TRBV5-6 with TRBJ1-2; D remains ambiguous. The CDR3 totals 18 residues. V dropped 3 bases and J dropped 2 bases, with 23 bases sitting between them. Germline-derived CDR1 and CDR2 are SGHDT and YYEEEE. CDR3 protein: CASSSDTAWNLGNYGYTF. CDR3 nucleotides: TGTGCCAGCAGCTCCGACACAGCTTGGAATCTGGGAAACTATGGCTACACCTTC.

There are many counts of this clonotype. The CDR3 sequence: CASDKRTGGFTRSAEQYF. In nucleotides, the CDR3 is TGTGCCAGCGACAAGAGGACAGGGGGCTTTACAAGGTCTGCCGAGCAGTACTTC. The chain couples TRBV27 to TRBJ2-7; 11 positions match TRBD1. The germline gives CDR1 MNHEY, CDR2 SMNVEV (reference sequence). The V gene end was trimmed by 8 bases and the J gene end by 6 bases; junction bases not matched to a gene: 21. This CDR3 spans 18 amino acids.

J is TRBJ2-1 and V is TRBV29-1; 11 bases are shared with TRBD1. J gave up 8 bases and V 6 bases, and 12 bases lay outside the gene matches. The V gene's germline CDR1 is SQVTM and CDR2 ANQGSEA. CDR3 length equals 15 residues. The CDR3 loop is CSVQWGTGGRDEQFF. The CDR3 DNA is TGCAGCGTCCAATGGGGGACAGGGGGACGCGATGAGCAGTTCTTC.

This clonotype has more than one count but fewer than ten. The chain recombines TRBV19 with TRBJ2-2; a weak D match, TRBD2 (6 bases). This CDR3 spans 15 amino acids. Germline V CDR1 and CDR2: LNHDA, SQIVND (reference sequence). V dropped 4 bases and J dropped 5 bases, with 14 bases sitting between them. This CDR3 is CASSRGSGNTGELFF. For the CDR3, the DNA is TGTGCCAGTAGTAGAGGTAGCGGTAATACCGGGGAGCTGTTTTTT.

Many counts were recorded for this clonotype. Written as DNA, the CDR3 is TGTGCCAGCAGCCTCGGACTAGCAAGCCAAGAGACCCAGTACTTC. Protein: CASSLGLASQETQYF. The chain combines TRBV14 with TRBJ2-5; the match to TRBD2 covers 8 bases. V lost 4 bases to trimming and J lost 1 base; unmatched junction nucleotides: 5. The CDR3 has 15 amino acids. The germline V gene has CDR1 SGHDN and CDR2 FVKESK.

Many counts were recorded for this clonotype. The chain uses TRBV2 and TRBJ2-1, with 14 bases aligning to TRBD2. J gave up 7 bases and V 8 bases, and 7 bases lay outside the gene matches. The CDR3 is 15 amino acids. Per germline, CDR1 SNHLY and CDR2 FYNNEI. This CDR3 reads CASLTSGRARNEQFF. DNA of the CDR3: TGTGCCAGCTTGACTAGCGGGAGGGCAAGGAATGAGCAGTTCTTC.

This clonotype appeared many times. The genes are TRBV19 and TRBJ2-7, with D possibly matching TRBD2 (6 bases). Germline CDR1 and CDR2: LNHDA and SQIVND (reference sequence). This CDR3 is 14 amino acids long. The germline V and J ends were trimmed by 6 bases and 2 bases, with 14 bases remaining between them. As DNA, the CDR3 is TGTGCCAGTAGCCTTCAAGCGGGCCCCTACGAGCAGTACTTC. Translating gives CASSLQAGPYEQYF.

The chain employs TRBV23-1 and TRBJ2-5; the match to TRBD2 covers 10 bases. TRBV23-1 is an ORF; its function is uncertain. The CDR3 covers 15 residues. J was trimmed by 4 bases and V by 5 bases; bases with no gene match: 7. CDR3 nucleotide sequence: TGCGCCAGCAGTGTGCTAGCGGGAGTGAGAGAGACCCAGTACTTC. Amino acid sequence: CASSVLAGVRETQYF.

This clonotype was detected many times. The chain employs TRBV19 and TRBJ2-2; TRBD1 matches 10 bases. CDR1 LNHDA and CDR2 SQIVND come from the germline V gene (reference sequence). V dropped 7 bases and J dropped 1; count of bases not matched to a gene: 3. The CDR3 length is 15 residues. Here the CDR3 reads CASTRTGGNTGELFF. CDR3 DNA: TGTGCCAGTACCCGGACAGGGGGGAACACCGGGGAGCTGTTTTTT.

This clonotype has a handful of counts. V gene TRBV7-3 combines with J gene TRBJ2-2; TRBD2 agrees at 8 bases. The CDR3 is 18 residues long. Germline CDR1 reads SGHTA; CDR2 reads FQGTGA. Unmatched junction bases numbered 13, after V lost 2 bases and J lost 5 bases. The CDR3 region has the DNA TGTGCCAGCAGCTTACGGGGGGGGGCCCCCTTTCCGACCGGGGAGCTGTTTTTT. Translated, it gives CASSLRGGAPFPTGELFF.

This clonotype has ten or more counts. V gene TRBV24-1 combines with J gene TRBJ2-3; D remains unclear. V lost 4 bases and J lost 3, with 7 bases in between. This CDR3 has 13 residues. CDR1 is KGHDR, CDR2 SFDVKD, per germline. This CDR3 reads CATSDRWTDTQYF. In nucleotides, the CDR3 is TGTGCCACCAGTGACCGTTGGACAGATACGCAGTATTTT.

The chain carries TRBV20-1 and TRBJ2-1; 9 bases fit TRBD2. The CDR3 has 17 amino acids. The germline gives CDR1 DFQATT, CDR2 SNEGSKA (reference sequence). V was pared by 5 bases and J by 3 bases, with 14 bases of the junction left unmatched. CDR3 residues: CSAPRGGRTSDYNEQFF. The CDR3, as DNA: TGCAGTGCTCCGAGGGGGGGGAGGACTAGCGACTACAATGAGCAGTTCTTC.

This clonotype was seen many times. V gene TRBV5-5 combines with J gene TRBJ2-2; tentative D call: TRBD1 (5 bases). This CDR3 has 14 amino acids. The V end lost 1 base, the J end lost 3 bases, and 7 bases lay between the germline ends. The germline V gene has CDR1 SGHKS and CDR2 YYEKEE (reference sequence). Here the CDR3 DNA reads TGTGCCAGCAGCTTGACAGGAGACACCGGGGAGCTGTTTTTT. It is translated as CASSLTGDTGELFF. Supplemented by reference TRBV5-5 and TRBJ2-2, the full variable domain reads DAGVTQSPTHLIKTRGQQVTLRCSPISGHKSVSWYQQVLGQGPQFIFQYYEKEERGRGNFPDRFSARQFPNYSSELNVNALLLGDSALYLCASSLTGDTGELFFGEGSRLTVL.

The CDR3 DNA sequence: TGTGCCAGCAGCTTGGCCGGCGGCGGACTTGGCTTCACGCAGTATTTT. Encoded protein: CASSLAGGGLGFTQYF. V and J are TRBV5-4 and TRBJ2-3, with D tentatively TRBD2 (5 bases). Trimming stripped 0 bases from V and 9 bases from J, with 20 bases between. This CDR3 is built from 16 residues. The germline V gene has CDR1 SGHNT and CDR2 YYREEE (reference sequence).

This clonotype has a count of ten or more. The chain couples TRBV2 to TRBJ2-1; TRBD2 is a possible D gene (6 bases). Germline CDR1 is SNHLY and CDR2 is FYNNEI. The CDR3 totals 14 residues. Deletions cut 7 bases from V and 6 bases from J, with 16 bases between. CDR3 protein: CASKVERASNEQFF. The CDR3 DNA reads TGTGCCAGCAAGGTCGAGCGGGCCAGCAATGAGCAGTTCTTC. Variable domain in full (rest from reference TRBV2 and TRBJ2-1): EPEVTQTPSHQVTQMGQEVILRCVPISNHLYFYWYRQILGQKVEFLVSFYNNEISEKSEIFDDQFSVERPDGSNFTLKIRSTKLEDSAMYFCASKVERASNEQFFGPGTRLTVL.

V gene TRBV4-2 combines with J gene TRBJ2-3, with D perhaps TRBD1 (6 bases). Germline CDR1 LGHNA, CDR2 YNFKEQ. The V end was cut by 4 bases, the J end by 0 bases, with 14 bases between. CDR3 size: 16 residues. The CDR3 DNA reads TGTGCCAGCAGCCCTTCCGGGACAAAAAGCACAGATACGCAGTATTTT. Its protein is CASSPSGTKSTDTQYF.

The chain couples TRBV12-3 or TRBV12-4 to TRBJ2-6; a weak D match, TRBD2 (5 bases). Trimming pared 3 bases from V and 2 bases from J, leaving 8 bases between. The CDR3 spans 15 residues. The CDR3 here is CASSLRGTGANVLTF. In nucleotides, the CDR3 is TGTGCCAGCAGTTTGAGAGGGACTGGGGCCAACGTCCTGACTTTC.

This clonotype was detected many times. The J gene is TRBJ2-5, the V gene TRBV7-2, with no clear D. Germline V gene lookup returns CDR1 SGHTA and CDR2 FQGNSA. V lost 3 bases to trimming and J lost 0 bases, with 11 bases between them. The CDR3 covers 15 residues. CDR3 protein: CASSLRKGYQETQYF. Written as DNA, the CDR3 is TGTGCCAGCAGCTTGCGAAAAGGGTACCAAGAGACCCAGTACTTC.

The chain joins TRBV7-8 to TRBJ2-2, with D perhaps matching TRBD1 (6 bases). The ends were cut back, 2 bases at V and 3 bases at J, with 16 bases in the middle. This CDR3 has 17 amino acids. Germline V gene data show CDR1 as SGHVS and CDR2 as FQNEAQ. In DNA form, the CDR3 reads TGTGCCAGCAGCTTACGAGGGGGTCACCTCGACACCGGGGAGCTGTTTTTT. This gives the protein CASSLRGGHLDTGELFF.

This clonotype was counted many times. The chain uses TRBV19 and TRBJ2-4; 7 bases are shared with TRBD1. The CDR3 length is 13 residues. Germline-derived CDR1 and CDR2 are LNHDA and SQIVND (reference sequence). V lost 10 bases and J lost 8; bases outside the gene matches: 11. CDR3 region: CATTKTGSDIQYF. Here the CDR3 DNA reads TGTGCCACCACTAAGACAGGGTCGGACATTCAGTACTTC.

This clonotype occurred many times. V gene TRBV12-3 or TRBV12-4 combines with J gene TRBJ2-3; no definite D call. The V end was cut by 0 bases, the J end by 3 bases, with 13 bases between. The CDR3 length is 16 residues. CDR3 coding DNA: TGTGCCAGCAGTTTAGCAGGGTTCCGTCCAACAGATACGCAGTATTTT. Its protein product is CASSLAGFRPTDTQYF.

This clonotype came up many times. The chain is built from TRBV6-1 and TRBJ2-7; no firm D call. Germline CDR1 and CDR2: MNHNS and SASEGT. There are 13 residues in the CDR3. Trimming stripped 5 bases from V and 4 bases from J, with 12 bases between. DNA for the CDR3: TGTGCCAGCAGTCCCGGGCCACATTACGAGCAGTACTTC. This encodes CASSPGPHYEQYF.

This clonotype was observed many times. This sequence joins TRBV29-1 and TRBJ2-5; D is possibly TRBD1 or TRBD2 (5 bases each). The V gene lost 2 bases and the J gene lost 7 bases, with 17 bases spanning the gap. The V gene's germline CDR1 is SQVTM and CDR2 ANQGSEA. The CDR3 has 14 residues. CDR3 bases: TGCAGCGTTGAAAGGGCAGCCTTTGGGGGGACCCAGTACTTC. Its protein product is CSVERAAFGGTQYF.

This chain joins TRBV28 and TRBJ2-6; D is perhaps TRBD1 or TRBD2 (5 bases each). Trimming took 4 bases from V and 4 from J, leaving 11 bases between them. The CDR3 totals 15 residues. Germline values: CDR1 MDHEN, CDR2 SYDVKM. In DNA form, the CDR3 reads TGTGCCAGCAGTTATTCAGGGAGCGGGGCCAACGTCCTGACTTTC. This codes for CASSYSGSGANVLTF.

This clonotype has ten or more counts. The CDR3 sequence is CASSEYGDSEAFF. The CDR3 coding sequence is TGTGCCAGCAGTGAATACGGCGACTCTGAAGCTTTCTTT. This chain links TRBV25-1 with TRBJ1-1; D unclear. The CDR3 sequence is 13 residues long. Germline CDR1 is MGHDK and CDR2 is SYGVNS. V lost 0 bases, J lost 6 bases, and 8 bases lay in between.

This clonotype occurred many times. This chain uses TRBV5-5 with TRBJ2-2; TRBD2 might be the D (6 bases). Germline lookup yields CDR1 SGHKS and CDR2 YYEKEE (reference sequence). This CDR3 has 14 residues. Trimming took 2 bases from V and 3 from J, leaving 8 bases between them. CDR3 loop: CASSFPSDTGELFF. The CDR3 DNA follows: TGTGCCAGCAGCTTTCCTAGCGACACCGGGGAGCTGTTTTTT.

The V call is TRBV11-2, the J call TRBJ2-2; 7 bases match TRBD2. Germline V CDR1 and CDR2: SGHAT, FQNNGV. This CDR3 has 16 residues. The trim removed 8 bases at V and 1 base at J, leaving 10 bases unmatched. The CDR3 is CASSGPGGGNTGELFF. The DNA of the CDR3 is TGTGCCAGCTCCGGGCCGGGAGGAGGGAACACCGGGGAGCTGTTTTTT.

This clonotype came up many times. This chain links TRBV9 with TRBJ2-7; 11 bases map to TRBD2. The CDR3 consists of 17 residues. Germline V gene sequence: CDR1 SGDLS, CDR2 YYNGEE. V lost 3 bases to trimming and J lost 2 bases; unmatched junction nucleotides: 10. The CDR3, as DNA: TGTGCCAGCAGCGCGATAGCGGGAGGGCCCCATCCCTACGAGCAGTACTTC. Protein product: CASSAIAGGPHPYEQYF. Filled out from reference TRBV9 and TRBJ2-7, the complete variable domain reads DSGVTQTPKHLITATGQRVTLRCSPRSGDLSVYWYQQSLDQGLQFLIQYYNGEERAKGNILERFSAQQFPDLHSELNLSSLELGDSALYFCASSAIAGGPHPYEQYFGPGTRLTVT.

The V call is TRBV18, the J call TRBJ2-7; perhaps TRBD1 as D (5 bases). The CDR3 is 15 residues long. Germline CDR1 KGHSH, CDR2 LQKENI. The V end lost 3 bases, the J end lost 3 bases, and 15 bases lay between the germline ends. For the CDR3, the DNA is TGTGCCAGCTCACCGAACGACAGAGATCGCTACGAGCAGTACTTC. This encodes CASSPNDRDRYEQYF.